One and the same sample provided the 20 T cell receptor beta chains below, sequenced in a study of T cells in Graves' hyperthyroidism and ophthalmopathy. Amplified TCR beta CDR3 regions derived from RNA transcripts. The TCR CDR3 first-round RT-PCR relied on the HTBI primer set. One entry per CDR3 protein results from TCRdb running MiXCR on the multiplex PCR reads. Of more than 500,000 distinct CDR3 sequences in the sample, approximately 48% were seen once. Specimen: peripheral blood or thyroid tissue (not recorded which). The receptors shown here come from an adult woman with Graves' disease, either hyperthyroidism or ophthalmopathy (not recorded which).

This clonotype was picked up many times. This chain links TRBV2 with TRBJ2-5; D possibly corresponds to TRBD1 (5 bases). This CDR3 is built from 13 residues. Germline lookup yields CDR1 SNHLY and CDR2 FYNNEI. With 7 bases removed from V and 2 bases from J, the gap between germline ends came to 11 bases. CDR3 region: CASIRGSQETQYF. The CDR3 DNA reads TGTGCCAGCATAAGGGGTTCGCAAGAGACCCAGTACTTC.

J is TRBJ2-7 and V is TRBV29-1; 7 bases match TRBD2. V trimming: 4 bases; J trimming: 3 bases; junction bases outside the gene matches: 6. CDR3 length equals 13 residues. CDR1 is SQVTM, CDR2 ANQGSEA, per germline. CDR3 DNA: TGCAGCGTTGCCGGGACTACCAACTACGAGCAGTACTTC. Protein product: CSVAGTTNYEQYF.

The chain recombines TRBV20-1 with TRBJ2-5; D may correspond to TRBD1 or TRBD2 (5 bases each). The CDR3 totals 13 residues. Trimming left V 1 base short and J 5 bases short, with 11 bases between. CDR1 DFQATT and CDR2 SNEGSKA come from the germline V gene (reference sequence). The CDR3 here is CSARVPGTETQYF. In DNA, the CDR3 is TGCAGTGCTAGAGTGCCAGGGACGGAGACCCAGTACTTC.

This clonotype has only one observation. The chain employs TRBV6-5 and TRBJ2-2, with 12 bases matching TRBD2. The ends lost 0 bases at V and 7 bases at J; junction bases unmatched: 12. Germline V gene data show CDR1 as MNHEY and CDR2 as SVGAGI. The CDR3 contains 19 residues. CDR3 bases: TGTGCCAGCAGTTACTCTCGACTAGCGGGAGTTCGGGCATACGGGGAGCTGTTTTTT. It translates to CASSYSRLAGVRAYGELFF.

This clonotype has ten or more counts. The chain recombines TRBV5-1 with TRBJ2-5, with a weak D call TRBD1 (5 bases). This CDR3 is built from 15 residues. CDR1 is SGHRS, CDR2 YFSETQ, per germline. The V end lost 2 bases, the J end lost 1 base, and 12 bases lay between the germline ends. The CDR3 DNA follows: TGCGCCAGCAGCTTTGGGATGACAGCCCAAGAGACCCAGTACTTC. Translation: CASSFGMTAQETQYF.

The chain has TRBV20-1 and TRBJ2-5; 10 bases fit TRBD2. This CDR3 region has 14 residues. Germline V gene sequence: CDR1 DFQATT, CDR2 SNEGSKA (reference sequence). V trimming: 5 bases; J trimming: 3 bases; junction bases outside the gene matches: 6. CDR3 residues: CSALPGLAEETQYF. In DNA, the CDR3 is TGCAGTGCTCTCCCTGGACTAGCGGAAGAGACCCAGTACTTC.

The chain joins TRBV11-2 to TRBJ1-4; TRBD1 is a possible D gene (5 bases). V gave up 5 bases and J gave up 3 bases, with 10 bases separating them. The CDR3 runs to 14 residues. Per the germline V gene, CDR1 is SGHAT and CDR2 is FQNNGV. In nucleotides, the CDR3 is TGTGCCAGCAGCCGGAGGGGTCCTAATGAAAAACTGTTTTTT. This codes for CASSRRGPNEKLFF.

This clonotype was recorded a few times. This sequence joins TRBV10-3 and TRBJ1-5, with D possibly matching TRBD1 (6 bases). Germline assignment: CDR1 ENHRY and CDR2 SYGVKD. This CDR3 comprises 14 residues. The V end lost 2 bases, the J end lost 4 bases, and 9 bases lay between the germline ends. The DNA for the CDR3 is TGTGCCATCAGTGAGGGGCAGGGGAATCAGCCCCAGCATTTT. Protein product: CAISEGQGNQPQHF.

The V call is TRBV7-6, the J call TRBJ2-3; D unresolved. The germline V gene has CDR1 SGHVS and CDR2 FNYEAQ. The CDR3 sequence is 14 residues long. V was clipped by 1 base and J by 4 bases, with 9 bases between them. The CDR3 DNA is TGTGCCAGCAGCTTAGTTAGGGATCCAGATACGCAGTATTTT. It is translated as CASSLVRDPDTQYF.

CDR3: CSAYSSYGYTF. DNA of the CDR3: TGCAGTGCGTACTCCAGCTATGGCTACACCTTC. The chain is built from TRBV20-1 and TRBJ1-2; unclear D gene. The CDR3 has 11 residues. The V gene's germline CDR1 is DFQATT and CDR2 SNEGSKA (reference sequence). Trimming pared 6 bases from V and 4 bases from J, leaving 9 bases between.

J is TRBJ1-5 and V is TRBV20-1; perhaps TRBD1 as D (6 bases). Looked up from germline, CDR1 is DFQATT and CDR2 is SNEGSKA (reference sequence). V shed 1 base and J shed 5 bases, with 9 bases lying between them. The CDR3 is 13 residues long. The CDR3 here is CSARGTAHQPQHF. The CDR3 DNA follows: TGCAGTGCTAGAGGGACAGCCCATCAGCCCCAGCATTTT.

This clonotype was seen a handful of times. The V call is TRBV29-1, the J call TRBJ2-3, with D possibly being TRBD1 (6 bases). This CDR3 has 14 residues. Looked up from germline, CDR1 is SQVTM and CDR2 is ANQGSEA. V lost 1 base, J lost 0 bases, and 8 bases lay in between. The CDR3 coding sequence is TGCAGCGTTGAAGGGACAGCTAGCACAGATACGCAGTATTTT. Its protein product is CSVEGTASTDTQYF.

In this sample, this clonotype turned up many times. The chain couples TRBV20-1 to TRBJ1-6; no firm D call. The CDR3 consists of 14 residues. Trimming left V 4 bases short and J 7 bases short, with 14 bases between. CDR1 and CDR2 from the germline V gene are DFQATT and SNEGSKA (reference sequence). CDR3 region: CSAKRFTLNSPLHF. CDR3 nucleotide sequence: TGCAGTGCTAAGCGGTTTACCCTCAATTCACCCCTCCACTTT.

This sequence joins TRBV14 and TRBJ1-3; D might be TRBD1 (5 bases). The CDR3 totals 14 residues. Between the trimmed V and J ends, which lost 4 bases and 4 bases, there was a span of 11 bases. In germline, CDR1 is SGHDN, CDR2 FVKESK. The CDR3 loop is CASSLSGRGNTIYF. The CDR3 nucleotides read TGTGCCAGCAGCCTATCGGGGCGCGGAAACACCATATATTTT.

The V gene is TRBV6-1, the J gene TRBJ1-1, with D possibly TRBD1 on 5 matching bases. Deletions cut 5 bases from V and 11 bases from J, with 12 bases between. The CDR3 is 11 residues long. In germline, CDR1 is MNHNS, CDR2 SASEGT. Here the CDR3 reads CASSYPGRAFF. CDR3 DNA: TGTGCCAGCAGTTACCCAGGGCGCGCTTTCTTT.

This clonotype was found many times. This rearrangement joins TRBV25-1 to TRBJ2-5, with D possibly called TRBD1 or TRBD2 (5 bases each). This CDR3 contains 12 residues. V was cut by 5 bases and J by 4 bases, with 8 bases left in between. CDR1 MGHDK and CDR2 SYGVNS come from the germline V gene. In DNA, the CDR3 is TGTGCCAGCAGTCTGGGACCAGAGACCCAGTACTTC. Translation: CASSLGPETQYF.

V and J are TRBV7-9 and TRBJ2-7; TRBD1 matches 9 bases. CDR3 length: 14 amino acids. From germline, CDR1 is SEHNR and CDR2 FQNEAQ (reference sequence). V dropped 5 bases and J dropped 6; count of bases not matched to a gene: 8. The CDR3 coding sequence is TGTGCCAGCAGCCCAGATGTGACAGGGGGCGAGCAGTACTTC. It yields the protein CASSPDVTGGEQYF.

This clonotype was seen more than once but under ten times. J is TRBJ2-1 and V is TRBV7-9, with D possibly matching TRBD2 (6 bases). There are 12 residues in the CDR3. Per the germline V gene, CDR1 is SEHNR and CDR2 is FQNEAQ (reference sequence). Trimming cost V 2 bases and J 8 bases, with 7 bases left between them. CDR3 bases: TGTGCCAGCAGCTTATCGGGAGATGAGCAGTTCTTC. Translation gives CASSLSGDEQFF.

The chain has TRBV7-9 and TRBJ1-3, with 7 positions matching TRBD1. The CDR3 consists of 15 residues. Trimming took 1 base from V and 4 from J; bases not matched to a gene: 4. From germline, CDR1 is SEHNR and CDR2 FQNEAQ (reference sequence). CDR3 sequence (DNA): TGTGCCAGCAGCTTAGAGGGGGCGAAAGGAAACACCATATATTTT. Translated, it gives CASSLEGAKGNTIYF.

The J gene is TRBJ1-1, the V gene TRBV29-1, with 10 nucleotides matching TRBD1. Losses at the gene ends were 7 bases for V and 6 bases for J; bases not matched to a gene: 8. CDR3 length: 13 residues. Germline values: CDR1 SQVTM, CDR2 ANQGSEA. The CDR3 DNA sequence: TGCAGCGAACTCGGGACAGGGGTATCTGAAGCTTTCTTT. This sequence encodes CSELGTGVSEAFF.